The source of this TCR beta chain is a study of post-analysis software for immune sequencing data. In germline, CDR1 is SQVTM, CDR2 ANQGSEA. CDR3 length: 12 residues. V lost 0 bases and J lost 5, with 7 bases in between. Regarding the study as a whole: Significantly decreased normalized Chao1 diversity was recorded for multiple sclerosis patients relative to controls. Patients carried roughly five TRBV segments more frequently than controls did, and TRBV5-6, TRBV5-1 and TRBV20-1 were among them.

The library was made from cDNA and included unique molecular identifiers. TCRdb reprocessed the PCR reads with MiXCR, giving one entry per CDR3 protein. The sample lists roughly 570,000 distinct CDR3 sequences, 34% occurring once. Points on this clonotype: Its specificity is unknown.

Sequences were obtained from blood. This receptor was obtained from a girl under 18 with multiple sclerosis. This chain links TRBV29-1 with TRBJ1-1; no firm D call. CDR3 region: CSVEDGRTEAFF. The CDR3 bases are TGCAGCGTTGAAGACGGGAGAACTGAAGCTTTCTTT.